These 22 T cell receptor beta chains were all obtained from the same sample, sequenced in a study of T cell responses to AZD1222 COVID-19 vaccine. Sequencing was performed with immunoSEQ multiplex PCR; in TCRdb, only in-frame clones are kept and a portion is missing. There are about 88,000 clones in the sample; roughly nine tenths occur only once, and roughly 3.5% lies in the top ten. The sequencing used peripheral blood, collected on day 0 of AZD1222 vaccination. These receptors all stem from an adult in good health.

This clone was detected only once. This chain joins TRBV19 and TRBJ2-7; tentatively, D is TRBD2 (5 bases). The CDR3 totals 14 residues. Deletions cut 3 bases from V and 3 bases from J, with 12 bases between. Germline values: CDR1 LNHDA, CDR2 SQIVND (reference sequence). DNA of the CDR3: TGTGCCAGTAGTATCGCCAGCGGTAGCTACGAGCAGTACTTC. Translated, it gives CASSIASGSYEQYF.

CDR3: CASSNRGTGELFF. The CDR3 region has the DNA TGTGCCAGCAGCAACCGTGGCACCGGGGAGCTGTTTTTT. The chain links TRBV11-3 to TRBJ2-2, with D hard to call. Deletions cut 5 bases from V and 4 bases from J, with 8 bases between. This CDR3 spans 13 amino acids. Germline V gene sequence: CDR1 SGHNT, CDR2 YENEEA. Supplemented by reference TRBV11-3 and TRBJ2-2, the full variable domain reads EAGVVQSPRYKIIEKKQPVAFWCNPISGHNTLYWYLQNLGQGPELLIRYENEEAVDDSQLPKDRFSAERLKGVDSTLKIQPAELGDSAVYLCASSNRGTGELFFGEGSRLTVL.

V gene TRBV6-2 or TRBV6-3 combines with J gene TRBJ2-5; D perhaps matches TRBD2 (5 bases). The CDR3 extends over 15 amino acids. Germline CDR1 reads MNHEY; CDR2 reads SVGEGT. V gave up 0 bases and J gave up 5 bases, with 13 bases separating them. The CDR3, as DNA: TGTGCCAGCAGTTACTCCCGGGATTCAACGGAGACCCAGTACTTC. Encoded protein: CASSYSRDSTETQYF.

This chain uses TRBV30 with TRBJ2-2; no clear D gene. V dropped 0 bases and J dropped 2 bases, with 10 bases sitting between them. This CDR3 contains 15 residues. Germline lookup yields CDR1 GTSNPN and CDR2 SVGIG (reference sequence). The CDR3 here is CAWSVQLINTGELFF. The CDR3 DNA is TGTGCCTGGAGTGTACAACTTATAAACACCGGGGAGCTGTTTTTT.

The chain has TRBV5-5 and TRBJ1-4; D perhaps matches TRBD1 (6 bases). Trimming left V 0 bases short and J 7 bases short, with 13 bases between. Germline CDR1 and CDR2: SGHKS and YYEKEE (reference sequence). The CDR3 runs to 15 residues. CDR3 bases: TGTGCCAGCAGCTTGGCGGCAGGGGTTGCTGAAAAACTGTTTTTT. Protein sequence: CASSLAAGVAEKLFF.

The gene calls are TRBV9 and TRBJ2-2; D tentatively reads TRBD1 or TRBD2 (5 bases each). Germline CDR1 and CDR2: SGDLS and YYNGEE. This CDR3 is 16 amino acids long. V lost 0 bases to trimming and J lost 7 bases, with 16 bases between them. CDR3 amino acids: CASSVDPGPESGELFF. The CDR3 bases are TGTGCCAGCAGCGTAGACCCGGGACCCGAGAGCGGGGAGCTGTTTTTT.

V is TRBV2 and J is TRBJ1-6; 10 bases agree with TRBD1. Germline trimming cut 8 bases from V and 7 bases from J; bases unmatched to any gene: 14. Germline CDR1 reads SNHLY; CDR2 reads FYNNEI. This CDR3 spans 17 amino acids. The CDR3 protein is CASDALLRDRGNSPLHF. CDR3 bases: TGTGCCAGCGACGCCCTCCTCCGGGACAGGGGCAATTCACCCCTCCACTTT.

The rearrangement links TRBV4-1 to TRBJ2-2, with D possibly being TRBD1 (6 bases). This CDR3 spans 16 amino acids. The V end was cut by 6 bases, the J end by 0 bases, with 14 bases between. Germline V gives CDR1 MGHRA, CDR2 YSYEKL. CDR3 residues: CASSPDRITNTGELFF. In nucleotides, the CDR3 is TGCGCCAGCAGTCCCGACAGGATTACGAACACCGGGGAGCTGTTTTTT.

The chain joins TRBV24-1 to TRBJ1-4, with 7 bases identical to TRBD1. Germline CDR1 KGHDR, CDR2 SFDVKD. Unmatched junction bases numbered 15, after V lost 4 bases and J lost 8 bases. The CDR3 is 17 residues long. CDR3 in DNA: TGTGCCACCAGTGACCGGACCCAGGGGGAGAGTCGAGAAAAACTGTTTTTT. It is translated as CATSDRTQGESREKLFF.

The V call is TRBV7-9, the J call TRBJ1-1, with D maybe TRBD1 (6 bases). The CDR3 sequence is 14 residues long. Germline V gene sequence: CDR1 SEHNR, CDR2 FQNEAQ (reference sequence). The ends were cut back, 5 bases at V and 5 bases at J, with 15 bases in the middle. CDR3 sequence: CASSIPGHRTEAFF. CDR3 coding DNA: TGTGCCAGCAGCATTCCGGGACACAGAACTGAAGCTTTCTTT.

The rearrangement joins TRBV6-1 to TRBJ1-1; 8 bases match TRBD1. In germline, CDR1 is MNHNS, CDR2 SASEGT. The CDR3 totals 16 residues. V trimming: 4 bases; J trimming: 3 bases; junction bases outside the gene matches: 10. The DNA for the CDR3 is TGTGCCAGCAGTGCCCGGGACAGGCCCCGCGACACTGAAGCTTTCTTT. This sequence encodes CASSARDRPRDTEAFF.

The chain's CDR3 is CASSYGDSLFTDTQYF. DNA of the CDR3: TGTGCCAGCAGTTACGGCGACAGCCTATTCACAGATACGCAGTATTTT. This sequence joins TRBV6-5 and TRBJ2-3, with D perhaps matching TRBD1 (5 bases). Germline CDR1 reads MNHEY; CDR2 reads SVGAGI. Trimming left V 2 bases short and J 2 bases short, with 14 bases between. The CDR3 has 16 amino acids.

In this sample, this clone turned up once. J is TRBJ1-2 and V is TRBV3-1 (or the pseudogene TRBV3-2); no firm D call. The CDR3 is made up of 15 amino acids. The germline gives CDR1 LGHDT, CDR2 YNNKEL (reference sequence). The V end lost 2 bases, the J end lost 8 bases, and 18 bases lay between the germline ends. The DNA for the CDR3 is TGTGCCAGCAGCCAAAACGAACGGGGATGGTGGGGCTACACCTTC. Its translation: CASSQNERGWWGYTF.

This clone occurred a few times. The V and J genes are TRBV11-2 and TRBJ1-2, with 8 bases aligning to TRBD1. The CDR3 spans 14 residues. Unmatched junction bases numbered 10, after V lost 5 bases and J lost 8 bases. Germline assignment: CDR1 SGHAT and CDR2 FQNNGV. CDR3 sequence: CASSLLTGESGYTF. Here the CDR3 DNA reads TGTGCCAGCAGCCTTCTGACAGGGGAAAGCGGCTACACCTTC.

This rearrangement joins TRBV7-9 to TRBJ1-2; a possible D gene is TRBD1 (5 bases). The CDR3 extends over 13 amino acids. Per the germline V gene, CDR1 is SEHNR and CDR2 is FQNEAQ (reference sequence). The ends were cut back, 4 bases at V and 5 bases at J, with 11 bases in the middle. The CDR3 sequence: CASSSGTVYGYTF. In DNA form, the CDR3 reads TGTGCCAGCAGCTCCGGGACGGTTTATGGCTACACCTTC.

The CDR3 region is CAWSSGVRDIQYF. Here the CDR3 DNA reads TGTGCCTGGAGCTCGGGGGTCAGGGACATTCAGTACTTC. J is TRBJ2-4 and V is TRBV30; D perhaps matches TRBD2 (6 bases). Germline V gene lookup returns CDR1 GTSNPN and CDR2 SVGIG (reference sequence). The CDR3 runs 13 residues. The V end lost 3 bases, the J end lost 8 bases, and 14 bases lay between the germline ends.

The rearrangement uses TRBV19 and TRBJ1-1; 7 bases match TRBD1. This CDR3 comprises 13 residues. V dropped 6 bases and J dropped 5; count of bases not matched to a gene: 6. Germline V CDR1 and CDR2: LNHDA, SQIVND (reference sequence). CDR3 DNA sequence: TGTGCCAGTAGGCAGGGGGGGAAGACTGAAGCTTTCTTT. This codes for CASRQGGKTEAFF.

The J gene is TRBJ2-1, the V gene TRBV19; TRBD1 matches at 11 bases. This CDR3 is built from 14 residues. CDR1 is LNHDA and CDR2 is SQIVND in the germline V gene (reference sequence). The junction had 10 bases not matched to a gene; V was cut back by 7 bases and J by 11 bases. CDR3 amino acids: CASNPGTGGLKQFF. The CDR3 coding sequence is TGTGCCAGTAATCCCGGGACAGGGGGATTAAAGCAGTTCTTC. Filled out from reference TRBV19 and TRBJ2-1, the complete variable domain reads DGGITQSPKYLFRKEGQNVTLSCEQNLNHDAMYWYRQDPGQGLRLIYYSQIVNDFQKGDIAEGYSVSREKKESFPLTVTSAQKNPTAFYLCASNPGTGGLKQFFGPGTRLTVL.

CDR3 nucleotide sequence: TGTGCCAGCAGCTTGGGGGGGAGTACTCAGCCCCAGCATTTT. As protein: CASSLGGSTQPQHF. The chain is built from TRBV5-4 and TRBJ1-5, with D perhaps matching TRBD1 (5 bases). The germline V gene encodes CDR1 SGHNT and CDR2 YYREEE (reference sequence). This CDR3 has 14 residues. Trimming shortened V by 0 bases and J by 6 bases, and 10 bases separated the two germline ends.

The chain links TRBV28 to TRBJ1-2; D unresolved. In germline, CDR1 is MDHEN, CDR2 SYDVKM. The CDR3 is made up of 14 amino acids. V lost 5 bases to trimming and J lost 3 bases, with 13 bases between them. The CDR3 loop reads CASSNYGRDYGYTF. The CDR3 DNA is TGTGCCAGCAGTAACTACGGCAGAGACTATGGCTACACCTTC.

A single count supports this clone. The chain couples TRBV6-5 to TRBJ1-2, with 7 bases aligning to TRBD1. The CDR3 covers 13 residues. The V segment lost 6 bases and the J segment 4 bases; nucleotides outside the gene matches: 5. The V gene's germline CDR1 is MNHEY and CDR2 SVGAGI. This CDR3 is CASSRTGPYGYTF. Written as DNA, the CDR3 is TGTGCCAGCAGCCGGACAGGCCCCTATGGCTACACCTTC.

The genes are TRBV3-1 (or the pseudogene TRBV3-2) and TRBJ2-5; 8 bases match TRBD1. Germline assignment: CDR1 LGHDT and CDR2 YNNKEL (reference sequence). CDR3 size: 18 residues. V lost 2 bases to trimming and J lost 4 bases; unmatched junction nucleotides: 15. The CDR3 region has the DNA TGTGCCAGCAGCCAATCAATGCTAAGGACAGGGCGGGGAGAGACCCAGTACTTC. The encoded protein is CASSQSMLRTGRGETQYF.